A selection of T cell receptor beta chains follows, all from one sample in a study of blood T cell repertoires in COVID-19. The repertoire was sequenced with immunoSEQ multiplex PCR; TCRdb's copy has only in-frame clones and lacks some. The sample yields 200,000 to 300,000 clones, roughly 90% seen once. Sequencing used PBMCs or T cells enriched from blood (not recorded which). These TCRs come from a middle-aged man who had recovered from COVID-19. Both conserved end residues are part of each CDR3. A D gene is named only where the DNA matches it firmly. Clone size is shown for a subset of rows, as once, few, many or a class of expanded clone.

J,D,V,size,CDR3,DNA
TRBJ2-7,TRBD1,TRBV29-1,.,CSVVPRGQVQYEQYF,TGCAGCGTTGTCCCCAGGGGACAGGTGCAATACGAGCAGTACTTC
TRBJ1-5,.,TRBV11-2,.,CASSLETVNQPQHF,TGTGCCAGCAGCTTGGAGACGGTGAATCAGCCCCAGCATTTT
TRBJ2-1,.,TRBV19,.,CASSILDRHEQFF,TGTGCCAGTAGTATCCTCGACAGGCATGAGCAGTTCTTC
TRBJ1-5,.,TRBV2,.,CASSESAINQPQHF,TGTGCCAGCAGTGAAAGCGCCATTAATCAGCCCCAGCATTTT
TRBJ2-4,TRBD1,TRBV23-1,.,CASSHQTGTGVKNIQYF,TGCGCCAGCAGTCATCAAACCGGGACAGGGGTCAAAAACATTCAGTACTTC
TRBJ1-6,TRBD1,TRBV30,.,CAWSAGGYNSPLHF,TGTGCCTGGAGCGCAGGGGGATATAATTCACCCCTCCACTTT
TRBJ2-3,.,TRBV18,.,CASSSMGSKSTDTQYF,TGTGCCAGCTCATCAATGGGGAGTAAAAGCACAGATACGCAGTATTTT
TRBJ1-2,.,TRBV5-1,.,CASRVGAAGYTF,TGCGCCAGCAGAGTGGGGGCGGCTGGCTACACCTTC
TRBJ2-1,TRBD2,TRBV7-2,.,CASSLSAGEYYNEQFF,TGTGCCAGCAGCTTATCTGCGGGAGAATACTACAATGAGCAGTTCTTC
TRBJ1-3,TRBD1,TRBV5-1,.,CASSSSGTGENSGNTIYF,TGCGCCAGCAGCTCCAGCGGGACAGGTGAAAACTCTGGAAACACCATATATTTT
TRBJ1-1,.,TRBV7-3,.,CASSLSWGAGTEAFF,TGTGCCAGCAGCTTATCTTGGGGCGCCGGGACTGAAGCTTTCTTT
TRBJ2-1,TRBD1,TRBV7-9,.,CASSPDRFEQFF,TGTGCCAGCAGCCCGGACAGGTTTGAGCAGTTCTTC
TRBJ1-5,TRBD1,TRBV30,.,CAWRTAGQRNQPQHF,TGTGCCTGGAGGACGGCGGGACAGAGAAATCAGCCCCAGCATTTT
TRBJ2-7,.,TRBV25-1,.,CASSEAHEQYF,TGTGCCAGCAGTGAGGCTCACGAGCAGTACTTC
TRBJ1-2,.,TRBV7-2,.,CASSFPGSVYGYTF,TGTGCCAGCAGCTTCCCTGGCTCAGTCTATGGCTACACCTTC
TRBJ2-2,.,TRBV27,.,CASRQGGPSIASRELFF,TGTGCCAGCAGACAAGGAGGCCCCTCAATCGCATCCCGGGAGCTGTTTTTT
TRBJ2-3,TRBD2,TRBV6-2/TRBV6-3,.,CASSRTSGADTQYF,TGTGCCAGCAGTCGGACTAGTGGGGCAGATACGCAGTATTTT
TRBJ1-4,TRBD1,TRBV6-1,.,CASSGGTGGSTNEKLFF,TGTGCCAGCAGTGGAGGGACAGGGGGTTCAACTAATGAAAAACTGTTTTTT
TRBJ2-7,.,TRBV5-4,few,CASSPGGIYEQYF,TGTGCCAGCAGCCCTGGGGGGATCTACGAGCAGTACTTC
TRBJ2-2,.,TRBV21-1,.,CASSRTGLYTGELFF,TGTGCCAGCAGCCGGACAGGGTTGTACACCGGGGAGCTGTTTTTT
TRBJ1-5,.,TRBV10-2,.,CASRDSTNQPQHF,TGCGCCAGCAGGGACAGTACCAATCAGCCCCAGCATTTT
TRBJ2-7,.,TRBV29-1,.,CSAANYAYEQYF,TGCAGCGCAGCTAATTATGCCTACGAGCAGTACTTC
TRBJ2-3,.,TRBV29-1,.,CSVEDQGKRTDTQYF,TGCAGCGTTGAAGATCAGGGTAAGCGAACAGATACGCAGTATTTT
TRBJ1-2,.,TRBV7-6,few,CASSLGIYGANYGYTF,TGTGCCAGCAGCTTAGGCATTTACGGGGCTAACTATGGCTACACCTTC
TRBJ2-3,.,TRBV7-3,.,CASSPLVTSSDTQYF,TGTGCCAGCAGCCCCTTGGTAACTAGCTCGGATACGCAGTATTTT
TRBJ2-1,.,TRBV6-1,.,CASSDPPGYNEQFF,TGTGCCAGCAGTGACCCCCCCGGGTACAATGAGCAGTTCTTC
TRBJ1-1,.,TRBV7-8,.,CASSWGHENTEAFF,TGTGCCAGCAGCTGGGGACACGAGAACACTGAAGCTTTCTTT
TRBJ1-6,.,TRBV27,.,CASTRADYNSPLHF,TGTGCCAGTACTAGGGCTGATTATAATTCACCCCTCCACTTT
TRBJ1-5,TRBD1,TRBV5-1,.,CASSWDSNSNQPQHF,TGCGCCAGCAGCTGGGACAGCAATAGCAATCAGCCCCAGCATTTT
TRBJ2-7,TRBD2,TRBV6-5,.,CASSYFSGGSYEQYF,TGTGCCAGCAGTTACTTCAGCGGGGGGTCCTACGAGCAGTACTTC
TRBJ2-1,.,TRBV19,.,CASSKVGGRYNEQFF,TGTGCCAGTAGTAAGGTGGGGGGGCGGTACAATGAGCAGTTCTTC